Listed here are 6 T cell receptor beta chains from one sample, sequenced in a study of T-cell memory formation after mild COVID-19. TCRdb independently ran MiXCR on the 5' RACE reads; one entry per CDR3 protein. The repertoire includes under 700,000 distinct CDR3 sequences, over 20% of them detected once, and 9.5% to 15% sits in the top ten. Input material: PBMCs or a T cell subset sorted from them (not recorded which). Source of these receptors: an adult woman who had mild COVID-19 (a few samples of this study predate the infection). Cell type and time point are not known.

Ten or more counts support this clonotype. The chain carries TRBV6-4 and TRBJ2-3; 7 bases line up with TRBD2. V gave up 3 bases and J gave up 4 bases; unmatched junction bases: 4. Per germline, CDR1 MRHNA and CDR2 SNTAGT. The CDR3 consists of 14 residues. The CDR3 DNA reads as TGTGCCAGCAGTGAGGCGGGAGACGCAGATACGCAGTATTTT. Amino acids: CASSEAGDADTQYF.

In this sample, this clonotype turned up a few times. The rearrangement uses TRBV6-1 and TRBJ2-3; 9 nucleotides agree with TRBD1. Germline loops: CDR1 MNHNS, CDR2 SASEGT. J gave up 7 bases and V 8 bases, and 4 bases lay outside the gene matches. The CDR3 spans 12 residues. The CDR3 is CASGTGTNTQYF. The CDR3 DNA follows: TGTGCCAGCGGGACAGGGACAAATACGCAGTATTTT.

The table lists this clonotype with a few counts. The CDR3, as DNA: TGTGCCAGCAGTTACCCGCTGGGCGCTGAAGCTTTCTTT. This gives the protein CASSYPLGAEAFF. This chain joins TRBV6-2 or TRBV6-3 and TRBJ1-1; D not resolved. Per germline, CDR1 MNHEY and CDR2 SVGEGT. CDR3 length: 13 residues. V lost 2 bases, J lost 6 bases, and 10 bases lay in between.

This clonotype occurred a few times. The rearrangement uses TRBV5-1 and TRBJ1-1, with 8 bases that match TRBD1. The CDR3 extends over 17 amino acids. J lost 1 base, V lost 4 bases, and 12 bases had no gene match. Germline V gene sequence: CDR1 SGHRS, CDR2 YFSETQ. CDR3 region: CASSVDVRDRKNTEAFF. CDR3 coding DNA: TGCGCCAGCAGCGTTGATGTCCGGGACAGGAAGAACACTGAAGCTTTCTTT.

In its sample, this clonotype was seen a few times. The chain's CDR3 is CASQGQPAYSNQPQHF. The CDR3 DNA reads TGTGCCAGCCAAGGACAGCCAGCTTATAGCAATCAGCCCCAGCATTTT. The chain is built from TRBV6-1 and TRBJ1-5, with D perhaps matching TRBD1 (6 bases). The germline V gene encodes CDR1 MNHNS and CDR2 SASEGT. CDR3 length equals 16 residues. The V gene lost 8 bases and the J gene lost 0 bases, with 17 bases spanning the gap.

This clonotype was seen only a few times. CDR3 nucleotide sequence: TGCAGTGCTAGAGACCCAGGGGGGGGAATGACAAAAAACATTCAGTACTTC. It specifies CSARDPGGGMTKNIQYF. V and J are TRBV20-1 and TRBJ2-4; D is tentatively TRBD1 or TRBD2 (7 bases each). Germline CDR1 is DFQATT and CDR2 is SNEGSKA (reference sequence). The CDR3 loop spans 17 amino acids. V shed 0 bases and J shed 4 bases, with 19 bases lying between them.